This TCR beta chain was recorded in a study of cytomegalovirus exposure and HLA in healthy donors. Overall study findings and caveats: It was reported that TCR beta sequences correctly inferred the HLA-A and HLA-B alleles for most subjects. Sequencing likely produced, as an artifact, a cluster of highly shared sequence variants. Associated with cytomegalovirus, according to the listing, were 164 TCR beta chains.

Trimming shortened V by 0 bases and J by 7 bases, and 9 bases separated the two germline ends. The CDR3 contains 12 residues. Per the germline V gene, CDR1 is GTSNPN and CDR2 is SVGIG (reference sequence). Primers for the PCR totalled 60 Vbeta and 13 Jbeta. Only in-frame clones appear in the TCRdb table, and some are missing; sequencing was by immunoSEQ multiplex PCR. The table has more than 100,000 clones, more than 75% seen once; the top ten hold more than 4.5%. Healthy individuals who donated bone marrow served as the donors. Details on this clone: Its cognate antigen is unknown.

The sample consisted of PBMCs. The TCR comes from a woman between 25 and 40 years old in good health and CMV-seronegative. The V call is TRBV30, the J call TRBJ1-2; D may be TRBD1 (6 bases). CDR3 amino acids: CAWSVRGAGYTF. The CDR3 DNA is TGTGCCTGGAGTGTACGGGGGGCTGGCTACACCTTC.